The 19 T cell receptor beta chains reported below all come from one sample, sequenced in a study of blood T cell repertoires in COVID-19. Measured with immunoSEQ multiplex PCR; TCRdb has only the in-frame clones, and not every one. The sample holds 200,000 to 300,000 clones, around 90% seen once. The specimen was peripheral blood. All receptors come from a man aged 25-40 years with COVID-19, enrolled during active disease.

This chain joins TRBV6-5 and TRBJ2-2; TRBD1 matches 7 bases. The V and J ends lost 7 bases and 4 bases, in that order; junction bases with no gene match: 9. CDR3 length: 15 residues. Germline CDR1 reads MNHEY; CDR2 reads SVGAGI. CDR3 sequence (DNA): TGTGCCAGCAAAAACCAAGGACAGGTCACCGGGGAGCTGTTTTTT. Translation gives CASKNQGQVTGELFF.

The chain joins TRBV7-9 to TRBJ1-6; possibly TRBD1 for D (6 bases). This CDR3 comprises 14 residues. Germline V lookup: CDR1 SEHNR, CDR2 FQNEAQ (reference sequence). Trimming took 6 bases from V and 7 from J, leaving 13 bases between them. The CDR3 protein is CASSSQGFNSPLHF. As DNA, the CDR3 is TGTGCCAGCAGTTCTCAGGGGTTCAATTCACCCCTCCACTTT. The full variable domain, its missing parts supplied by reference TRBV7-9 and TRBJ1-6, is DTGVSQNPRHKITKRGQNVTFRCDPISEHNRLYWYRQTLGQGPEFLTYFQNEAQLEKSRLLSDRFSAERPKGSFSTLEIQRTEQGDSAMYLCASSSQGFNSPLHFGNGTRLTVT.

This clone was seen just once. V is TRBV7-9 and J is TRBJ2-1; 7 nucleotides agree with TRBD1. This CDR3 comprises 14 residues. Germline values: CDR1 SEHNR, CDR2 FQNEAQ (reference sequence). Trimming at V came to 3 bases and at J to 6 bases, leaving 5 bases not matched to a gene. In nucleotides, the CDR3 is TGTGCCAGCAGCTTCACAGGGGTTCCCAATGAGCAGTTCTTC. It encodes CASSFTGVPNEQFF.

The chain couples TRBV3-1 (or the pseudogene TRBV3-2) to TRBJ2-5, with 11 bases identical to TRBD1. Germline trimming cut 3 bases from V and 4 bases from J; bases unmatched to any gene: 4. The CDR3 extends over 15 amino acids. CDR1 LGHDT and CDR2 YNNKEL come from the germline V gene (reference sequence). The CDR3 loop reads CASSQRTGGLETQYF. DNA for the CDR3: TGTGCCAGCAGCCAGCGGACAGGGGGCTTAGAGACCCAGTACTTC.

CDR3 in DNA: TGTGCCAGCAGCTTAGCGATGGACAGCTACAATGAGCAGTTCTTC. As protein: CASSLAMDSYNEQFF. V and J are TRBV7-6 and TRBJ2-1; D might be TRBD1 (6 bases). Germline CDR1 SGHVS, CDR2 FNYEAQ. The CDR3 sequence is 15 residues long. Trimming cost V 0 bases and J 3 bases, with 9 bases left between them.

This chain joins TRBV9 and TRBJ2-2; tentatively, D is TRBD1 (6 bases). There are 15 residues in the CDR3. V gave up 0 bases and J gave up 5 bases, with 11 bases separating them. Germline values: CDR1 SGDLS, CDR2 YYNGEE. The CDR3 DNA reads as TGTGCCAGCAGCGTAGGGTCAGGGGTGACCGGGGAGCTGTTTTTT. It codes for CASSVGSGVTGELFF. The complete variable domain, with remaining parts taken from reference TRBV9 and TRBJ2-2, reads DSGVTQTPKHLITATGQRVTLRCSPRSGDLSVYWYQQSLDQGLQFLIQYYNGEERAKGNILERFSAQQFPDLHSELNLSSLELGDSALYFCASSVGSGVTGELFFGEGSRLTVL.

This clone was seen a single time. The chain employs TRBV4-1 and TRBJ1-1; TRBD1 matches at 7 bases. The CDR3 loop spans 14 amino acids. Germline trimming cut 2 bases from V and 4 bases from J; bases unmatched to any gene: 4. Germline values: CDR1 MGHRA, CDR2 YSYEKL. The CDR3 nucleotides read TGCGCCAGCAGCCAACGACAGGGAGTCACTGAAGCTTTCTTT. Protein: CASSQRQGVTEAFF.

The gene calls are TRBV3-1 (or the pseudogene TRBV3-2) and TRBJ2-1; the D is unclear. The CDR3 contains 15 residues. Trimming pared 0 bases from V and 7 bases from J, leaving 13 bases between. The germline CDR1 and CDR2 sequences are LGHDT and YNNKEL (reference sequence). In DNA, the CDR3 is TGTGCCAGCAGCCAAGATACCCTAGTAAGAAATGAGCAGTTCTTC. Its translation: CASSQDTLVRNEQFF.

The chain links TRBV18 to TRBJ1-6; TRBD1 agrees at 9 bases. The CDR3 has 14 amino acids. CDR1 is KGHSH, CDR2 LQKENI, per germline. Unmatched junction bases numbered 4, after V lost 6 bases and J lost 7 bases. CDR3 in DNA: TGTGCCAGCTCCCGGGACAGGGCAAATTCACCCCTCCACTTT. Translated: CASSRDRANSPLHF. The full variable domain, rest sourced from reference TRBV18 and TRBJ1-6, is NAGVMQNPRHLVRRRGQEARLRCSPMKGHSHVYWYRQLPEEGLKFMVYLQKENIIDESGMPKERFSAEFPKEGPSILRIQQVVRGDSAAYFCASSRDRANSPLHFGNGTRLTVT.

The rearrangement joins TRBV21-1 to TRBJ1-3; TRBD1, the D gene given by the table, was not confirmed from the DNA. TRBV21-1 is termed a pseudogene. This CDR3 is 16 amino acids long. CDR3 bases: TGTGCCAGCAGCAAAATTGGGACAGGGCCCAGAAACACCATATATTTT. Translating it yields CASSKIGTGPRNTIYF.

The V call is TRBV7-2, the J call TRBJ1-1, with 8 nucleotides matching TRBD1. Germline trimming cut 4 bases from V and 4 bases from J; bases unmatched to any gene: 14. The CDR3 is 17 residues long. Germline CDR1 and CDR2: SGHTA and FQGNSA. The CDR3 bases are TGTGCCAGCAGCTCCTTAAGGACAGGGACCGGAGTCACTGAAGCTTTCTTT. Translating gives CASSSLRTGTGVTEAFF.

J is TRBJ1-5 and V is TRBV5-6, with TRBD1 matching 9 bases. After removal of 3 bases from V and 4 bases from J, the junction contained 2 bases not matched to a gene. Germline loops: CDR1 SGHDT, CDR2 YYEEEE. CDR3 length: 14 residues. CDR3 nucleotides: TGTGCCAGCAGCTGGGGACAGGGAAATCAGCCCCAGCATTTT. This encodes CASSWGQGNQPQHF.

The V call is TRBV20-1, the J call TRBJ1-1, with D perhaps matching TRBD1 (6 bases). This CDR3 contains 10 residues. Germline CDR1 and CDR2: DFQATT and SNEGSKA (reference sequence). Trimming removed 6 bases at V and 10 bases at J, with 12 bases between. CDR3 region: CSALQGRAFF. CDR3 sequence (DNA): TGCAGTGCGTTACAGGGAAGAGCTTTCTTT.

The rearrangement uses TRBV6-5 and TRBJ1-1; D might be TRBD1 (6 bases). CDR3 length: 13 residues. Between the trimmed V and J ends, which lost 6 bases and 5 bases, there was a span of 13 bases. The germline V gene encodes CDR1 MNHEY and CDR2 SVGAGI. This CDR3 reads CASSHQTGTEAFF. DNA for the CDR3: TGTGCCAGCAGCCACCAGACAGGAACTGAAGCTTTCTTT.

The chain links TRBV6-2 or TRBV6-3 to TRBJ2-7, with D uncertain. CDR3 size: 14 residues. Per the germline V gene, CDR1 is MNHEY and CDR2 is SVGEGT. Trimming left V 0 bases short and J 2 bases short, with 8 bases between. In nucleotides, the CDR3 is TGTGCCAGCAGTTACTCGCTAGTCACCTACGAGCAGTACTTC. Amino acids: CASSYSLVTYEQYF.

The chain recombines TRBV10-3 with TRBJ1-5; the D is unclear. The CDR3 consists of 14 residues. Germline CDR1 and CDR2: ENHRY and SYGVKD. Trimming pared 2 bases from V and 7 bases from J, leaving 12 bases between. The CDR3 loop reads CAISETESRQPQHF. As DNA, the CDR3 is TGTGCCATCAGTGAGACAGAGAGCCGCCAGCCCCAGCATTTT.

The chain is built from TRBV10-3 and TRBJ1-4, with D possibly matching TRBD1 (6 bases). CDR1 and CDR2 (germline): ENHRY, SYGVKD. This CDR3 is 15 amino acids long. The ends were cut back, 6 bases at V and 5 bases at J, with 16 bases in the middle. The CDR3 nucleotides read TGTGCCATCAGCTATGACAGGACACCAAATGAAAAACTGTTTTTT. This sequence encodes CAISYDRTPNEKLFF.

V usage is TRBV25-1 and J usage is TRBJ1-1; D gene unclear. The CDR3 is 14 amino acids. Germline lookup yields CDR1 MGHDK and CDR2 SYGVNS. The ends were cut back, 3 bases at V and 5 bases at J, with 13 bases in the middle. The CDR3, as DNA: TGTGCCAGCAGTGACGCCACGACGGAGACTGAAGCTTTCTTT. Residues: CASSDATTETEAFF.

V gene TRBV6-5 combines with J gene TRBJ2-7, with D perhaps TRBD1 (5 bases). Trimming removed 7 bases from V and 6 bases from J, with 16 bases in between. Per the germline V gene, CDR1 is MNHEY and CDR2 is SVGAGI. The CDR3 runs to 13 residues. The CDR3 DNA is TGTGCCAGCAACAAGGGGCAGGGTGGCGAGCAGTACTTC. Amino acid sequence: CASNKGQGGEQYF.